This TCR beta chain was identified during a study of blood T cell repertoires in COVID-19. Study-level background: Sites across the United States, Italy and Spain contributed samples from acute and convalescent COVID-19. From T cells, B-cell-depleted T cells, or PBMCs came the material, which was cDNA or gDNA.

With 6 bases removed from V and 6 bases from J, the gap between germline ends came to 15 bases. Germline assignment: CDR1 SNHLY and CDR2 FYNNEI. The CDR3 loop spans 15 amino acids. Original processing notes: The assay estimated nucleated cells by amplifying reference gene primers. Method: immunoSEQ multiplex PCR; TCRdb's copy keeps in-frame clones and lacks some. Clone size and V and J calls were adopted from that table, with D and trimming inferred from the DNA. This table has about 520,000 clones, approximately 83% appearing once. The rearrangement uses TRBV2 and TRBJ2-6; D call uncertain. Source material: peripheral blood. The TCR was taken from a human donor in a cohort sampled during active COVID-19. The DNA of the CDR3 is TGTGCCAGCAGAACGACACCGCTGGAGGCCAACGTCCTGACTTTC. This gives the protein CASRTTPLEANVLTF. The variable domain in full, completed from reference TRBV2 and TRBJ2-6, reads EPEVTQTPSHQVTQMGQEVILRCVPISNHLYFYWYRQILGQKVEFLVSFYNNEISEKSEIFDDQFSVERPDGSNFTLKIRSTKLEDSAMYFCASRTTPLEANVLTFGAGSRLTVL.